The 28 T cell receptor beta chains below were found in one sample sequenced in a study of T cell repertoires in cytomegalovirus infection. TCRdb re-called the reads through MiXCR, storing one row per CDR3 protein. The table has some 560,000 distinct CDR3 sequences, almost 40% seen once. These TCRs are of unknown antigen specificity. Material: cultured PBMCs, obtained from culture after CMV antigen stimulation. Receptors were obtained from a human donor in good health (CMV status not recorded). Some clones in this sample may be carry-over from other donors' samples.

This clonotype was found a few times. The chain recombines TRBV6-1 with TRBJ1-6, with a tentative D call TRBD1 (5 bases). This CDR3 comprises 14 residues. Deletions cut 5 bases from V and 8 bases from J, with 13 bases between. The germline CDR1 and CDR2 sequences are MNHNS and SASEGT. This chain's CDR3 is CASSSRRGDSPLHF. CDR3 DNA sequence: TGTGCCAGCAGTTCTAGAAGAGGGGATTCACCCCTCCACTTT.

This clonotype has a count of ten or more. V is TRBV5-1 and J is TRBJ2-5; possibly TRBD2 for D (5 bases). Germline V gene sequence: CDR1 SGHRS, CDR2 YFSETQ. Trimming cost V 4 bases and J 5 bases, with 12 bases left between them. The CDR3 covers 13 residues. The CDR3 DNA follows: TGCGCCAGCAGCCGCCCTGGCGGGGAGACCCAGTACTTC. It encodes CASSRPGGETQYF.

The chain recombines TRBV5-4 with TRBJ1-2; tentative D call: TRBD1 (6 bases). This CDR3 is 14 amino acids long. Germline CDR1 and CDR2: SGHNT and YYREEE (reference sequence). V dropped 4 bases and J dropped 4 bases, with 14 bases sitting between them. In DNA, the CDR3 is TGTGCCAGCAGCGTGCAGGGGCAGGGCTATGGCTACACCTTC. This sequence encodes CASSVQGQGYGYTF.

This sequence joins TRBV15 and TRBJ1-5; a possible D gene is TRBD1 (6 bases). Trimming shortened V by 3 bases and J by 5 bases, and 11 bases separated the two germline ends. Germline V gives CDR1 LNHNV, CDR2 YYDKDF (reference sequence). The CDR3 is made up of 14 amino acids. This CDR3 is CATSRTGLHQPQHF. The CDR3 nucleotides are TGTGCCACCAGCAGGACAGGCCTGCATCAGCCCCAGCATTTT.

The chain carries TRBV10-3 and TRBJ1-6; D is uncertain. Germline-derived CDR1 and CDR2 are ENHRY and SYGVKD. V lost 10 bases, J lost 5 bases, and 15 bases lay in between. CDR3 length equals 14 residues. CDR3 loop: CATTLTVDNSPLHF. The CDR3 region has the DNA TGTGCCACTACGCTGACGGTCGATAATTCACCCCTCCACTTT.

The rearrangement links TRBV7-9 to TRBJ2-3, with TRBD1 matching over 8 bases. The CDR3 loop spans 16 amino acids. Germline loops: CDR1 SEHNR, CDR2 FQNEAQ (reference sequence). V shed 5 bases, J shed 9 bases, and the junction held 16 bases outside the gene matches. CDR3 sequence: CASSLDREVHTRTQYF. Here the CDR3 DNA reads TGTGCCAGCAGCCTGGACAGGGAAGTACACACGAGGACGCAGTATTTT.

V gene TRBV5-8 combines with J gene TRBJ2-2, with no clear D. Germline V gene sequence: CDR1 SGHTS, CDR2 YDEGEE. There are 15 residues in the CDR3. Trimming left V 1 base short and J 1 base short, with 8 bases between. CDR3 sequence reads: CASSLTPRNTGELFF. CDR3 bases: TGTGCCAGCAGCTTGACCCCGCGGAACACCGGGGAGCTGTTTTTT.

The chain joins TRBV20-1 to TRBJ1-5, with TRBD1 as a possible D gene (6 bases). The length of the CDR3 is 12 residues. V dropped 3 bases and J dropped 6 bases, with 9 bases sitting between them. The germline V gene has CDR1 DFQATT and CDR2 SNEGSKA (reference sequence). DNA for the CDR3: TGCAGTGCTAGGGGGGGCACTCAGCCCCAGCATTTT. Translating gives CSARGGTQPQHF.

The V call is TRBV10-3, the J call TRBJ1-6; D is ambiguous. CDR1 is ENHRY and CDR2 is SYGVKD in the germline V gene. The CDR3 is made up of 12 amino acids. Trimming stripped 8 bases from V and 8 bases from J, with 10 bases between. The CDR3 nucleotides are TGTGCCATCCGGACCGGGGATTCACCCCTCCACTTT. This translates into CAIRTGDSPLHF.

The chain is built from TRBV6-1 and TRBJ2-7; 7 bases agree with TRBD2. Germline CDR1 reads MNHNS; CDR2 reads SASEGT. The CDR3 runs 14 residues. The ends lost 8 bases at V and 2 bases at J; junction bases unmatched: 9. CDR3 bases: TGTGCCAGCCGGCCGGGGGGAGTAACCTACGAGCAGTACTTC. This translates into CASRPGGVTYEQYF.

The chain employs TRBV20-1 and TRBJ2-5; D is undetermined. Between the trimmed V and J ends, which lost 0 bases and 0 bases, there was a span of 11 bases. The CDR3 sequence is 15 residues long. In germline, CDR1 is DFQATT, CDR2 SNEGSKA (reference sequence). The CDR3 sequence: CSARDPAGYQETQYF. The CDR3 DNA reads as TGCAGTGCTAGAGACCCCGCCGGGTACCAAGAGACCCAGTACTTC.

The chain is built from TRBV19 and TRBJ1-3; a weak D match, TRBD1 (6 bases). Trimming left V 5 bases short and J 4 bases short, with 9 bases between. The CDR3 totals 13 residues. Germline V gene lookup returns CDR1 LNHDA and CDR2 SQIVND (reference sequence). CDR3 amino acids: CASSGTLGNTIYF. In nucleotides, the CDR3 is TGTGCCAGTAGTGGGACACTCGGAAACACCATATATTTT. Based on the CDR3 plus reference TRBV19 and TRBJ1-3, the full variable domain is DGGITQSPKYLFRKEGQNVTLSCEQNLNHDAMYWYRQDPGQGLRLIYYSQIVNDFQKGDIAEGYSVSREKKESFPLTVTSAQKNPTAFYLCASSGTLGNTIYFGEGSWLTVV.

The V call is TRBV20-1, the J call TRBJ2-3; D gene uncertain. This CDR3 is 15 amino acids long. CDR1 and CDR2 (germline): DFQATT, SNEGSKA (reference sequence). V lost 1 base and J 6 bases, leaving 17 bases between the germline ends. CDR3 DNA sequence: TGCAGTGCTAGAGGTTGGGGTGGGCAGGTGGATACGCAGTATTTT. This sequence encodes CSARGWGGQVDTQYF.

The gene calls are TRBV10-3 and TRBJ2-5, with a possible D match to TRBD1 (5 bases). The V gene's germline CDR1 is ENHRY and CDR2 SYGVKD. The V end lost 0 bases, the J end lost 4 bases, and 15 bases lay between the germline ends. This CDR3 contains 16 residues. In DNA form, the CDR3 reads TGTGCCATCAGTGAGTCGCAGGTGGGGCAAGGAGAGACCCAGTACTTC. Translating gives CAISESQVGQGETQYF.

This clonotype was picked up a small number of times. CDR3 region: CASTPGGAGGFGEQFF. In nucleotides, the CDR3 is TGTGCCAGCACCCCGGGGGGAGCGGGGGGGTTCGGGGAGCAGTTCTTC. The chain links TRBV7-2 to TRBJ2-1, with 10 bases fitting TRBD2. Germline V gene data show CDR1 as SGHTA and CDR2 as FQGNSA. The CDR3 has 16 residues. The trim removed 7 bases at V and 10 bases at J, leaving 16 bases unmatched.

This clonotype was counted only a few times. V is TRBV15 and J is TRBJ2-4, with 11 bases lining up with TRBD2. Germline values: CDR1 LNHNV, CDR2 YYDKDF (reference sequence). Losses at the gene ends were 0 bases for V and 8 bases for J; bases not matched to a gene: 9. The CDR3 length is 17 residues. CDR3 in amino acids: CATSRDAPTSGKDIQYF. The CDR3 nucleotides read TGTGCCACCAGCAGAGATGCACCGACTAGCGGGAAGGACATTCAGTACTTC.

The chain uses TRBV20-1 and TRBJ2-5; TRBD2 agrees at 9 bases. The V segment lost 3 bases and the J segment 4 bases; nucleotides outside the gene matches: 12. Germline CDR1 is DFQATT and CDR2 is SNEGSKA (reference sequence). This CDR3 comprises 16 residues. The CDR3 region has the DNA TGCAGTGCTAGCCCTTCTAGCGGGGCACTCAGAGAGACCCAGTACTTC. The encoded protein is CSASPSSGALRETQYF.

This clonotype has just a few counts. The chain links TRBV4-1 to TRBJ1-1; D is ambiguous. This CDR3 is built from 13 residues. The germline CDR1 and CDR2 sequences are MGHRA and YSYEKL. Trimming shortened V by 0 bases and J by 6 bases, and 8 bases separated the two germline ends. The CDR3 loop reads CASSQDRISEAFF. The DNA of the CDR3 is TGCGCCAGCAGCCAAGACAGGATTTCTGAAGCTTTCTTT.

This clonotype was observed many times. This chain links TRBV6-2 or TRBV6-3 with TRBJ1-5; D is unresolved. V was cut by 7 bases and J by 3 bases, with 10 bases left in between. From germline, CDR1 is MNHEY and CDR2 SVGEGT. The CDR3 length is 13 residues. The CDR3 loop reads CASTDGNNQPQHF. CDR3 in DNA: TGTGCCAGCACGGACGGAAACAATCAGCCCCAGCATTTT.

The chain couples TRBV15 to TRBJ1-5; 10 bases align to TRBD1. V shed 5 bases, J shed 6 bases, and the junction held 4 bases outside the gene matches. From germline, CDR1 is LNHNV and CDR2 YYDKDF (reference sequence). The CDR3 length is 14 residues. CDR3 amino acids: CATSRDRGPQPQHF. For the CDR3, the DNA is TGTGCCACCAGCCGTGACAGGGGGCCTCAGCCCCAGCATTTT.

V gene TRBV7-9 combines with J gene TRBJ2-7, with 8 bases lining up with TRBD1. After removal of 1 base from V and 7 bases from J, the junction contained 9 bases not matched to a gene. From germline, CDR1 is SEHNR and CDR2 FQNEAQ (reference sequence). CDR3 length: 15 residues. The CDR3: CASSLVPGGKPEQYF. DNA of the CDR3: TGTGCCAGCAGCTTAGTCCCAGGGGGCAAACCTGAGCAGTACTTC.

This clonotype was recorded a few times. The gene calls are TRBV6-2 or TRBV6-3 and TRBJ2-5; tentative D call: TRBD2 (5 bases). The CDR3 loop spans 15 amino acids. V lost 5 bases and J lost 4, with 17 bases in between. Germline CDR1 reads MNHEY; CDR2 reads SVGEGT. In DNA, the CDR3 is TGTGCCAGCAGTCTGCAGACTAAACCTAGAGAGACCCAGTACTTC. Its protein product is CASSLQTKPRETQYF.

This clonotype showed up many times. The rearrangement uses TRBV20-1 and TRBJ2-5; 9 nucleotides match TRBD2. V trimming: 6 bases; J trimming: 5 bases; junction bases outside the gene matches: 10. From germline, CDR1 is DFQATT and CDR2 SNEGSKA (reference sequence). The CDR3 contains 14 residues. The CDR3 is CSAASSGMVETQYF. The CDR3 nucleotides are TGCAGTGCCGCCTCTAGCGGGATGGTGGAGACCCAGTACTTC.

The rearrangement links TRBV19 to TRBJ2-1; the D gene is possibly TRBD1 (5 bases). Trimming removed 3 bases from V and 5 bases from J, with 11 bases in between. Germline assignment: CDR1 LNHDA and CDR2 SQIVND (reference sequence). This CDR3 is 14 amino acids long. The CDR3 is CASSISGYDNEQFF. The CDR3 coding sequence is TGTGCCAGTAGTATTTCAGGGTACGACAATGAGCAGTTCTTC.

The chain carries TRBV6-1 and TRBJ1-3; D remains ambiguous. Germline CDR1 reads MNHNS; CDR2 reads SASEGT. The V and J ends lost 10 bases and 0 bases respectively, with 7 bases between them. The CDR3 is made up of 12 amino acids. CDR3 DNA sequence: TGTGCCACCCGGGACTCTGGAAACACCATATATTTT. Amino acids: CATRDSGNTIYF.

The table lists this clonotype with a count of one. V usage is TRBV5-1 and J usage is TRBJ2-1, with TRBD2 matching 15 bases. The CDR3 is 16 residues long. The germline V gene encodes CDR1 SGHRS and CDR2 YFSETQ. The trim removed 4 bases at V and 8 bases at J, leaving 7 bases unmatched. Here the CDR3 reads CASSAGLAGGWDEQFF. CDR3 DNA: TGCGCCAGCAGCGCAGGACTAGCGGGAGGGTGGGATGAGCAGTTCTTC.

This clonotype came up a few times. The chain recombines TRBV4-1 with TRBJ2-1; TRBD2 matches at 12 bases. Germline V gene data show CDR1 as MGHRA and CDR2 as YSYEKL. This CDR3 has 21 residues. V gave up 3 bases and J gave up 7 bases; unmatched junction bases: 22. The DNA for the CDR3 is TGCGCCAGCAGCCACGGACAGGGCCTAGCGGGAGGGCCGAGGACGTTGAATGAGCAGTTCTTC. Protein sequence: CASSHGQGLAGGPRTLNEQFF.

The V gene is TRBV14, the J gene TRBJ2-7, with 7 nucleotides matching TRBD1. There are 15 residues in the CDR3. Losses at the gene ends were 1 base for V and 3 bases for J; bases not matched to a gene: 6. The germline CDR1 and CDR2 sequences are SGHDN and FVKESK. CDR3 bases: TGTGCCAGCAGCCAAGCACAGGGACAGCACTACGAGCAGTACTTC. It specifies CASSQAQGQHYEQYF.